This TCR beta chain derives from a study of blood T cell repertoires in COVID-19. In the authors' workflow: Estimation of nucleated cell counts was performed using reference gene primer amplification. Some clones are missing from TCRdb's copy, which holds only in-frame ones; the method was immunoSEQ multiplex PCR. V and J calls plus clone size are reproduced from that table; the DNA served to infer D and trimming. This table holds around 190,000 clones, about four fifths found once. The CDR3 is 16 amino acids. Germline lookup yields CDR1 LNHDA and CDR2 SQIVND (reference sequence). The sequence came from a woman in her 70s with COVID-19, enrolled during active disease. Sequenced material: peripheral blood. The gene calls are TRBV19 and TRBJ2-3, with 11 positions matching TRBD2. Here the CDR3 reads CATSSSGRGPTDTQYF. The CDR3 DNA is TGTGCGACCAGTAGTAGCGGGAGGGGCCCCACAGATACGCAGTATTTT.